This note documents a single TCR beta chain sequence. Its antigen is not known. This sample was included in a study of cytomegalovirus exposure and HLA in healthy donors. Primers included in the PCR were 60 Vbeta and 13 Jbeta primers. Measured with immunoSEQ multiplex PCR; TCRdb has only the in-frame clones, and not every one. The sample carries roughly 110,000 clones, around 84% recorded once. Whole-study findings and limits: Association of a missense DCLRE1C variant with TCR beta V- and J-gene trimming was reported in a later analysis. Most TCR sequences showed up rarely, but some public TCRs showed up in many donors.

Looked up from germline, CDR1 is MNHNS and CDR2 is SASEGT. The germline V and J ends were trimmed by 7 bases and 1 base, with 4 bases remaining between them. The CDR3 runs 11 residues. The clonotype comes from a man younger than 45 in good health and CMV-seropositive. The rearrangement links TRBV6-1 to TRBJ1-1; D unclear. Sequencing used PBMCs. CDR3 coding DNA: TGTGCCAGCACAAAGAACACTGAAGCTTTCTTT. Protein sequence: CASTKNTEAFF.